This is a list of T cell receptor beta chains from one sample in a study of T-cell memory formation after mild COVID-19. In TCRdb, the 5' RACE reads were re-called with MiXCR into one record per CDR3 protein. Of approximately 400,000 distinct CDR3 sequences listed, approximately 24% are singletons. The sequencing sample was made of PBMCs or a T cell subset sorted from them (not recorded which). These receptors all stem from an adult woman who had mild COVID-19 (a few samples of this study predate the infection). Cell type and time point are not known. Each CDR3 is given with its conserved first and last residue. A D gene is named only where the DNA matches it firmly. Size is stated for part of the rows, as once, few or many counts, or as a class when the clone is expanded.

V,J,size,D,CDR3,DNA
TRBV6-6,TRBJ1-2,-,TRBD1,CASSYSWTGLNYGYTF,TGTGCCAGCAGTTACTCCTGGACAGGGCTAAACTATGGCTACACCTTC
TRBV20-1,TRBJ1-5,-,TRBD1,CSAVDRVDQPQHF,TGCAGTGCCGTGGACAGGGTGGATCAGCCCCAGCATTTT
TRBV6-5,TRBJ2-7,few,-,CASQPDIGREQYF,TGTGCCAGCCAACCTGACATCGGACGCGAGCAGTACTTC
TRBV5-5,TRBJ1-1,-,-,CASTNWEGNTEAFF,TGTGCCAGCACCAACTGGGAAGGGAACACTGAAGCTTTCTTT
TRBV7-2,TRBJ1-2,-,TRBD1,CASSSPGTGDGYTF,TGTGCCAGCAGCTCACCCGGGACAGGGGATGGCTACACCTTC
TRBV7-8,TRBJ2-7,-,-,CASSLAYYYEQYF,TGTGCCAGCAGCTTAGCCTATTACTACGAGCAGTACTTC
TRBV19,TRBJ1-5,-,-,CASSAGAGDQPQHF,TGTGCCAGTAGTGCAGGGGCTGGGGATCAGCCCCAGCATTTT
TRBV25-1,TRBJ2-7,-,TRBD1,CASSATPPTGTYEQYF,TGTGCCAGCAGTGCTACCCCCCCGACAGGGACCTACGAGCAGTACTTC
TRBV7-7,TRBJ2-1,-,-,CASSSGVAAVYNEQFF,TGTGCTAGCAGCTCAGGTGTAGCGGCAGTTTACAATGAGCAGTTCTTC
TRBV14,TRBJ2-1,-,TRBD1,CASSQVTGGFYNEQFF,TGTGCCAGCAGCCAAGTGACAGGGGGCTTCTACAATGAGCAGTTCTTC
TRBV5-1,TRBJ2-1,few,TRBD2,CASSLVLAGGPVEQFF,TGCGCCAGCAGCTTGGTACTAGCGGGAGGGCCGGTTGAGCAGTTCTTC
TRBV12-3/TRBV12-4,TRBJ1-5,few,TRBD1,CASSGRTGPNQPQHF,TGTGCCAGCAGCGGACGGACAGGCCCCAATCAGCCCCAGCATTTT
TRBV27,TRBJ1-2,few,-,CASSPRGANYGYTF,TGTGCCAGCAGTCCCCGGGGAGCGAACTATGGCTACACCTTC
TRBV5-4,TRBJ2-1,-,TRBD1,CASSGAKTGAHNEQFF,TGTGCCAGCAGCGGGGCGAAGACAGGGGCCCACAATGAGCAGTTCTTC
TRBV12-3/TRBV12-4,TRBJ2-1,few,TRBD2,CASTSGLAGDFRQFF,TGTGCCAGCACAAGTGGACTAGCGGGAGATTTTCGGCAGTTCTTC
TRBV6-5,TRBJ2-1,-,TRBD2,CASSPRLAGGISYNEQFF,TGTGCCAGCAGCCCCCGACTAGCGGGAGGGATCTCCTACAATGAGCAGTTCTTC
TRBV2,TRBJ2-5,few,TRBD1,CASSDRDRVQETQYF,TGTGCCAGCAGTGACCGAGACAGGGTACAAGAGACCCAGTACTTC
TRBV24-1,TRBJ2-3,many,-,CATSGNRVHTDTQYF,TGTGCCACCAGTGGGAACAGGGTCCACACAGATACGCAGTATTTT
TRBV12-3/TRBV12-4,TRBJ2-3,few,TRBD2,CASSSLGLAGAADTQYF,TGTGCCAGCAGTTCCCTCGGACTAGCGGGGGCGGCAGATACGCAGTATTTT
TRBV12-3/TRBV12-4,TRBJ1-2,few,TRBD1,CASSTRQGSNYGYTF,TGTGCCAGCAGTACCCGACAGGGATCCAACTATGGCTACACCTTC
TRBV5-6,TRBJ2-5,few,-,CASSFDETQYF,TGTGCCAGCAGCTTTGATGAGACCCAGTACTTC
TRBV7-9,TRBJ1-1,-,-,CASSLFGGRGDTEAFF,TGTGCCAGCAGCTTATTTGGCGGGCGTGGGGACACTGAAGCTTTCTTT
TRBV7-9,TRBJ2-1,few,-,CASSYGPKQFF,TGTGCCAGCAGCTACGGACCTAAGCAGTTCTTC
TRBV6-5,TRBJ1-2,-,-,CASSRNRDGYTF,TGTGCCAGCAGTCGAAACAGGGATGGCTACACCTTC
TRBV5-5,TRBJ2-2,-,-,CASSVWGIGELFF,TGTGCCAGCAGCGTCTGGGGGATCGGGGAGCTGTTTTTT
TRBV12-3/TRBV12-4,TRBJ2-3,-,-,CASSRDTDTDTQYF,TGTGCCAGCAGTCGGGACACCGACACAGATACGCAGTATTTT
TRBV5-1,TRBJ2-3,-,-,CASSHRDSTDTQYF,TGCGCCAGCAGCCACAGGGACAGCACAGATACGCAGTATTTT
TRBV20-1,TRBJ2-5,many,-,CSARVGQKTQYF,TGCAGTGCTAGAGTAGGACAGAAGACCCAGTACTTC
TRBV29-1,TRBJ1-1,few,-,CSVKGGTEAFF,TGCAGCGTTAAGGGAGGCACTGAAGCTTTCTTT
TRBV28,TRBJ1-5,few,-,CASSFELQENQPQHF,TGTGCCAGCAGTTTCGAGTTGCAGGAAAATCAGCCCCAGCATTTT
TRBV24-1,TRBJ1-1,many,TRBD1,CATRPGQGSRAFF,TGTGCCACCCGCCCGGGACAGGGGTCTAGGGCTTTCTTT
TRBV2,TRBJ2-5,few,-,CASGTLRQETQYF,TGTGCCAGCGGGACACTACGGCAAGAGACCCAGTACTTC
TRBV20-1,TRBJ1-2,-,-,CSAVLPGGEYGYTF,TGCAGTGCCGTTCTCCCCGGCGGGGAGTATGGCTACACCTTC
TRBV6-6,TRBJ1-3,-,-,CASQPGDSGNTIYF,TGTGCCAGTCAACCAGGGGATAGTGGAAACACCATATATTTT
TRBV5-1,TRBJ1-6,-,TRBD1,CASSPGQTSYNSPLHF,TGCGCCAGCAGCCCGGGACAGACGAGCTATAATTCACCCCTCCACTTT
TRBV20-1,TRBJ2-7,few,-,CSAALVYEQYF,TGCAGTGCAGCACTAGTTTACGAGCAGTACTTC
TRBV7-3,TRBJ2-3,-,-,CASSHIGEAMQYF,TGTGCCAGCAGCCACATAGGGGAGGCTATGCAGTATTTT
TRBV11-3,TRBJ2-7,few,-,CASSLYNEQYF,TGTGCCAGCAGCCTATACAACGAGCAGTACTTC
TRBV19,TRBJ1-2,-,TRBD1,CASMQGAAGYTF,TGTGCCAGTATGCAGGGGGCGGCTGGCTACACCTTC
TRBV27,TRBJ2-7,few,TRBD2,CASSPSGGRHYEQYF,TGTGCCAGCAGTCCCTCGGGCGGGAGACACTACGAGCAGTACTTC
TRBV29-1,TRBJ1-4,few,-,CSVEEGGNEKLFF,TGCAGCGTTGAAGAAGGGGGAAATGAAAAACTGTTTTTT
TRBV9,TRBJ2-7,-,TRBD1,CASSDGRQGARNEQYF,TGTGCCAGCAGCGACGGAAGACAGGGGGCGCGCAACGAGCAGTACTTC
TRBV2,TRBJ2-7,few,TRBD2,CASRGLAGMYEQYF,TGTGCCAGCAGGGGGCTAGCGGGAATGTACGAGCAGTACTTC
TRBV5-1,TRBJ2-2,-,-,CASRSLVTSGELFF,TGCGCCAGCAGGAGCTTGGTTACGTCCGGGGAGCTGTTTTTT
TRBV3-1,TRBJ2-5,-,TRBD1,CASSQGTGEETQYF,TGTGCCAGCAGCCAAGGGACAGGGGAGGAGACCCAGTACTTC
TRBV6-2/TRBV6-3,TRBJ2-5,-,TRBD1,CASSRRDSEWETQYF,TGTGCCAGCAGCCGCCGGGACAGCGAGTGGGAGACCCAGTACTTC